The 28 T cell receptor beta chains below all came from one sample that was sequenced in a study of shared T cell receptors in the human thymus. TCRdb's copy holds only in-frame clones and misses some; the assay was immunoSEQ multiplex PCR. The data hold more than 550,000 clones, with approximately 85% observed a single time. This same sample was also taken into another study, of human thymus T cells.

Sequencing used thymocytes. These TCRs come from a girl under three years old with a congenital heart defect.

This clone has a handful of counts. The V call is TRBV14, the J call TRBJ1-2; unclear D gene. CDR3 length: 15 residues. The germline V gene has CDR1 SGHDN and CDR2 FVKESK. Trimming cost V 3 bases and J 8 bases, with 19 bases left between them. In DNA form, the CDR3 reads TGTGCCAGCAGCCAGGTTCGCGGGGTTTTAGGCGGCTACACCTTC. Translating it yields CASSQVRGVLGGYTF.

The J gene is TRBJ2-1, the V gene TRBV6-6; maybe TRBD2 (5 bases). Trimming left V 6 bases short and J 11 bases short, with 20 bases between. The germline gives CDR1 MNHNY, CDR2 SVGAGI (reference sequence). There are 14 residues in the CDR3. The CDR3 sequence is CASRNTITGDKQFF. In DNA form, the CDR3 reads TGTGCCAGCAGGAACACAATCACCGGGGATAAGCAGTTCTTC.

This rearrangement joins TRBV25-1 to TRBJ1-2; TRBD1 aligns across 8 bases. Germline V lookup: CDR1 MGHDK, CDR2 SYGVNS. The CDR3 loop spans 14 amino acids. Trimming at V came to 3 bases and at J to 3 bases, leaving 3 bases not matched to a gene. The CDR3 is CASSEEQGDYGYTF. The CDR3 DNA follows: TGTGCCAGCAGTGAGGAACAGGGGGACTATGGCTACACCTTC.

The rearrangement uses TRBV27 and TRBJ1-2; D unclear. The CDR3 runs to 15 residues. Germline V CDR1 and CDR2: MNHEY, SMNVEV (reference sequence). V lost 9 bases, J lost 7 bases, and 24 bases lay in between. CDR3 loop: CASKRETALAGGYTF. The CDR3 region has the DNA TGTGCCAGTAAGCGTGAGACTGCCCTTGCGGGTGGCTACACCTTC.

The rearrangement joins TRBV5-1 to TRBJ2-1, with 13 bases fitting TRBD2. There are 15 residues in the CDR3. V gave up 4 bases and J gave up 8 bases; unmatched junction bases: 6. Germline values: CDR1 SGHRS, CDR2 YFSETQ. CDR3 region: CASSPTSGGADEQFF. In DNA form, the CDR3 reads TGCGCCAGCAGCCCTACTAGCGGGGGGGCCGATGAGCAGTTCTTC.

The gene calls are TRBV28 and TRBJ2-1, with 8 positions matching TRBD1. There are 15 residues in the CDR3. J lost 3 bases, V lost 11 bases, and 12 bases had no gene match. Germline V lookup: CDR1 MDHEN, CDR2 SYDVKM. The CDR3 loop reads CAGGRGLVDYNEQFF. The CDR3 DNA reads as TGTGCCGGGGGCAGGGGGCTCGTGGACTACAATGAGCAGTTCTTC.

CDR3 DNA: TGTGCCAGCAGCCCTCTCGGCAGGGGCCAAGAGACCCAGTACTTC. This translates into CASSPLGRGQETQYF. The gene calls are TRBV9 and TRBJ2-5, with D perhaps matching TRBD1 (6 bases). The germline gives CDR1 SGDLS, CDR2 YYNGEE. The length of the CDR3 is 15 residues. V was pared by 4 bases and J by 1 base, with 14 bases between.

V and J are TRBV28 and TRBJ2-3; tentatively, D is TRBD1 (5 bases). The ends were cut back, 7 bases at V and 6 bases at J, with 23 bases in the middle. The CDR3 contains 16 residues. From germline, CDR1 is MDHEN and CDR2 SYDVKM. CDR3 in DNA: TGTGCCAGCACGGTTTTAGGCAGGGTGTTTTGTGATACGCAGTATTTT. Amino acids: CASTVLGRVFCDTQYF. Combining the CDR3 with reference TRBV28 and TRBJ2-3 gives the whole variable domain DVKVTQSSRYLVKRTGEKVFLECVQDMDHENMFWYRQDPGLGLRLIYFSYDVKMKEKGDIPEGYSVSREKKERFSLILESASTNQTSMYLCASTVLGRVFCDTQYFGPGTRLTVL.

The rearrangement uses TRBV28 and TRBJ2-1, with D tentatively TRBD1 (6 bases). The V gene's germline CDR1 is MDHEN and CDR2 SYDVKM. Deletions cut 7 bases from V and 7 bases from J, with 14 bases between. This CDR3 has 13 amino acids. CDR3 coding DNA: TGTGCCAGCACCCCAGGGGATTGGAATGAGCAGTTCTTC. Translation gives CASTPGDWNEQFF.

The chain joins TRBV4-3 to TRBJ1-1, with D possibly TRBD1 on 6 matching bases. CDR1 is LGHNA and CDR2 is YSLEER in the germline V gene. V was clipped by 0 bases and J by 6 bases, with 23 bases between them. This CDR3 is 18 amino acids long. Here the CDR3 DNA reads TGCGCCAGCAGCCAAGAGTTCAAGGGGGACCCGCCCCCTCCTGAAGCTTTCTTT. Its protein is CASSQEFKGDPPPPEAFF.

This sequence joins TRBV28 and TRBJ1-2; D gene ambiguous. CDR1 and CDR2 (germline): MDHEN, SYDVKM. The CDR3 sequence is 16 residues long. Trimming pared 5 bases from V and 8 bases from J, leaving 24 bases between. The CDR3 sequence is CASSTGEVGGDKGYTF. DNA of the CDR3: TGTGCCAGCAGTACGGGCGAAGTAGGAGGAGATAAGGGCTACACCTTC.

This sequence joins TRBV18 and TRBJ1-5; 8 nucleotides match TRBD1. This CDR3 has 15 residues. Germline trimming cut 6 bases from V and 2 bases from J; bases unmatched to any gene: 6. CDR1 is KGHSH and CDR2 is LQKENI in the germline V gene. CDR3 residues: CASSPGGLGNQPQHF. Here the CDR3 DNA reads TGTGCCAGCTCGCCAGGGGGCTTGGGCAATCAGCCCCAGCATTTT.

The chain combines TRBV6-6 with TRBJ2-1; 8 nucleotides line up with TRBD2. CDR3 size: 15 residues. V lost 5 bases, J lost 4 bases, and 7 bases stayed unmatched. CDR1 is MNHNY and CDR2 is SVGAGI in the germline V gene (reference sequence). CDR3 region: CASSPWSGGYNEQFF. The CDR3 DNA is TGTGCCAGCAGTCCCTGGAGCGGGGGTTACAATGAGCAGTTCTTC.

The CDR3 loop is CASSPTGQGGYGYTF. The CDR3, as DNA: TGTGCCAGCTCACCAACGGGACAGGGGGGTTATGGCTACACCTTC. V gene TRBV18 combines with J gene TRBJ1-2, with TRBD1 identical over 11 bases. Germline CDR1 reads KGHSH; CDR2 reads LQKENI. Losses at the gene ends were 2 bases for V and 5 bases for J; bases not matched to a gene: 4. This CDR3 is built from 15 residues.

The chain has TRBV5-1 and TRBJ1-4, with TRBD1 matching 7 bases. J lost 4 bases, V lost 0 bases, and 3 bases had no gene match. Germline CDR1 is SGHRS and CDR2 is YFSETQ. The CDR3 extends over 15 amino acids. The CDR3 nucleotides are TGCGCCAGCAGCTTGGGGGACAGAAGTAATGAAAAACTGTTTTTT. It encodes CASSLGDRSNEKLFF. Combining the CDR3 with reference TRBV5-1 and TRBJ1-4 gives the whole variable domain KAGVTQTPRYLIKTRGQQVTLSCSPISGHRSVSWYQQTPGQGLQFLFEYFSETQRNKGNFPGRFSGRQFSNSRSEMNVSTLELGDSALYLCASSLGDRSNEKLFFGSGTQLSVL.

Here the CDR3 reads CASSQVKGGSQETQYF. The CDR3, as DNA: TGTGCCAGCAGCCAGGTGAAGGGGGGGAGTCAAGAGACCCAGTACTTC. V and J are TRBV4-2 and TRBJ2-5; D is perhaps TRBD2 (7 bases). V lost 3 bases, J lost 2 bases, and 16 bases lay in between. The CDR3 length is 16 residues. Germline lookup yields CDR1 LGHNA and CDR2 YNFKEQ.

CDR3 coding DNA: TGCGCCAGCAGCCAAGAAAAGCGGGGGGGAGGAGAAGAGACCCAGTACTTC. As protein: CASSQEKRGGGEETQYF. V is TRBV4-1 and J is TRBJ2-5; 10 bases are shared with TRBD2. Germline V gives CDR1 MGHRA, CDR2 YSYEKL. The CDR3 contains 17 residues. With 0 bases clipped from V and 3 bases from J, the junction kept 7 bases outside the gene matches.

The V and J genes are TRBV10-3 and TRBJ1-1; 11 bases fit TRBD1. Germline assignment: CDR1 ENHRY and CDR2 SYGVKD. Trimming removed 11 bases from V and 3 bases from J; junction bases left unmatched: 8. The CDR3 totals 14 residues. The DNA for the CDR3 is TGTGCCGTCGGACAGGGGGCGGATGACACTGAAGCTTTCTTT. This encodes CAVGQGADDTEAFF.

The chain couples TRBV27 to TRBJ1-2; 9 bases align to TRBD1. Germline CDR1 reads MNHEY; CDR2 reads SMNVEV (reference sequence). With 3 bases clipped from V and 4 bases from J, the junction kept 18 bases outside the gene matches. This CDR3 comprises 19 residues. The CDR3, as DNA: TGTGCCAGCAGTTTCCTCGGGACAGGGTCCCGGGTGGGGACCTATGGCTACACCTTC. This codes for CASSFLGTGSRVGTYGYTF.

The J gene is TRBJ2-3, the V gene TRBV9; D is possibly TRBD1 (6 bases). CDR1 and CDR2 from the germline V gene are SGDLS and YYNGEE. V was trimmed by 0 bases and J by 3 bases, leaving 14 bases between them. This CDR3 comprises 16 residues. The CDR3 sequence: CASSVGWGPGTDTQYF. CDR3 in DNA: TGTGCCAGCAGCGTAGGCTGGGGGCCGGGAACAGATACGCAGTATTTT.

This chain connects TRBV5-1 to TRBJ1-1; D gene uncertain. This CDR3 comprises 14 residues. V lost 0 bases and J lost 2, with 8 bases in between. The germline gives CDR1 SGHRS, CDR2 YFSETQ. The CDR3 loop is CASSLADLNTEAFF. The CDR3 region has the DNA TGCGCCAGCAGCTTGGCAGACTTAAACACTGAAGCTTTCTTT.

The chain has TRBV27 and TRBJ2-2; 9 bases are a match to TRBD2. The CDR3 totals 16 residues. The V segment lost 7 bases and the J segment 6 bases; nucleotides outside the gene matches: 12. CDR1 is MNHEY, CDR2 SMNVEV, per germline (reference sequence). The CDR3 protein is CASIGEVAGEAGELFF. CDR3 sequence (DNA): TGTGCCAGCATCGGGGAAGTAGCGGGGGAGGCCGGGGAGCTGTTTTTT.

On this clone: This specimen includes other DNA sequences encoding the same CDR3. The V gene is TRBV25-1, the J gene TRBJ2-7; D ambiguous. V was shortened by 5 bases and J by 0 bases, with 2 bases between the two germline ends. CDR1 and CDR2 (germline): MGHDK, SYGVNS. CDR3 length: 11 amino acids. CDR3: CASSYSYEQYF. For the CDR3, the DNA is TGTGCCAGCAGTTACTCCTACGAGCAGTACTTC.

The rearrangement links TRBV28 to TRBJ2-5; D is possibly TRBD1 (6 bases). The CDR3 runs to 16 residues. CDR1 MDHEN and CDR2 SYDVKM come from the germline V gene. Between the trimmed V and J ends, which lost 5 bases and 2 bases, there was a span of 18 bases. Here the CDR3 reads CASSPPGAETQETQYF. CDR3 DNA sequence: TGTGCCAGCAGTCCCCCAGGGGCGGAAACACAAGAGACCCAGTACTTC.

This CDR3 reads CASSIRQLRRQPQHF. CDR3 DNA: TGTGCCAGTAGTATCCGACAGCTTCGCCGTCAGCCCCAGCATTTT. V and J are TRBV19 and TRBJ1-5, with a weak D call TRBD1 (5 bases). The CDR3 length is 15 residues. The V end was cut by 3 bases, the J end by 6 bases, with 15 bases between. CDR1 is LNHDA and CDR2 is SQIVND in the germline V gene (reference sequence).

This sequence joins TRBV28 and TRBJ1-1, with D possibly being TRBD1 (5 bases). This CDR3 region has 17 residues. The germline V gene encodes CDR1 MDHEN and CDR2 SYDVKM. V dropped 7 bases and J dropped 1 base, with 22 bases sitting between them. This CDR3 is CASTYIYIAGENTEAFF. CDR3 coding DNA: TGTGCCAGCACCTATATATATATAGCGGGGGAGAACACTGAAGCTTTCTTT.

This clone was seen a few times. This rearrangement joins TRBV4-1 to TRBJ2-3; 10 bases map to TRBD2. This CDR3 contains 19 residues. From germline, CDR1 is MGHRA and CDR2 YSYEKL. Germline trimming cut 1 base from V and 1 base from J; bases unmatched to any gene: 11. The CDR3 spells CASSQAQRGGHFCTDTQYF. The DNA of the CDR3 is TGCGCCAGCAGCCAAGCCCAGCGGGGGGGCCATTTTTGCACAGATACGCAGTATTTT.

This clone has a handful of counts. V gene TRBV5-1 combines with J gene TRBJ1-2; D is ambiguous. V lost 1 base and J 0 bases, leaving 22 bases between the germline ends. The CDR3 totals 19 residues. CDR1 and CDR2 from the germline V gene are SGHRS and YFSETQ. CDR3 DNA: TGCGCCAGCAGCTTGTTTCGTCGAGGAAATCAAACCACTAACTATGGCTACACCTTC. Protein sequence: CASSLFRRGNQTTNYGYTF.